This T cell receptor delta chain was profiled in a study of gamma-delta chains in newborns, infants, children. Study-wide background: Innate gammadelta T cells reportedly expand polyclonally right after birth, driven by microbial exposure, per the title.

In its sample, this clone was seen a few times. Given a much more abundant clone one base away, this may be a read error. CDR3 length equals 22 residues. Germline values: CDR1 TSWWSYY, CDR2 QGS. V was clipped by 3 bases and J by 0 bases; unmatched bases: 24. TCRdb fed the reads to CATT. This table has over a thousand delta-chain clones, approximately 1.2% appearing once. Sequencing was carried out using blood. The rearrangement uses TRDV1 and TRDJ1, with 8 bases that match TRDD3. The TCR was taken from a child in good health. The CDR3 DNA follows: TGTGCTCTTGGGGAGCTCGGCCTAAGGGGATACTCCTTCCGGATTTACACCGATAAACTCATCTTT. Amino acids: CALGELGLRGYSFRIYTDKLIF.